This T cell receptor (beta chain) emerged from a study of shared clonotypes between healthy human individuals (TCRdb year 2020). Background on the whole study: The cohort comprised two women and a few men aged 18 to 49 years. For each donor, CD4 naive and CD4 memory were each run on three plates, CD8 naive on two plates, and CD8 memory on one plate. Libraries were prepared and TCR repertoires were sequenced by different laboratories using diverse techniques, in order to increase sequencing depth and limit assay-specific biases. Per donor, leukapheresis produced somewhere between about 0.85 and 8.9 billion PBMCs. To estimate repertoire size and how much clonotypes are shared between individuals, the study performed deep sequencing of blood TCR repertoires from five healthy adults.

The donors were healthy, HIV-negative adults with no recently reported acute infections or vaccinations. Every donor was a Caucasian adult residing in Nashville, Tennessee, USA. CD4+ T cells were enriched by magnetic negative selection; naive cells were then positively selected on CD45RA, and the negative fraction formed the memory subset. Blood was obtained by leukapheresis, after which PBMCs were separated by Ficoll-Histopaque density gradient centrifugation and cryopreserved in liquid nitrogen vapor phase. Purity and quantity of every magnetically sorted T cell population were checked by analytical flow cytometry. Each sorted fraction had its genomic DNA isolated and then quantified by UV absorbance on a Nanodrop 2000c. TCR CDR3 regions were amplified from genomic DNA by multiplex PCR using the deep immunoSEQ assay. Genomic DNA extracted from each cell subset was distributed evenly over all wells of several immunoSEQ 96-well plates, and each plate served as one replicate. For sorted subsets, approximately 200 ng of genomic DNA, equivalent to 25,000 to 35,000 T cell genomes, went into each replicate PCR. Purified libraries were quantified with a Qubit 3.0 fluorometer, sized on a Bioanalyzer 2100, and re-quantified with the KAPA Library Quantification kit. Each immunoSEQ 96-well plate was sequenced on its own single-read 150-cycle Illumina NextSeq 550 flow cell. The authors' analysis ran thus. Because only junctional sequences without quality scores were contained in the immunoSEQ output, filtering matching that applied to full-length reads could not be performed. To assign V/J genes and CDR3, sequences were annotated using PyIR, a Python wrapper for IgBLAST v1.9, with IMGT germline references. Reads with weak V/J assignments (E-value above 1e-6), missing CDR3, stop codons, out-of-frame junctions, or ambiguous translated residues were removed. V3J clonotypes were defined as sequences sharing the same inferred V gene, J gene, and CDR3 amino acid sequence. To compute the percentage overlap between repertoires, the number of shared unique clonotypes was divided by the size of the smaller repertoire. Repertoire richness was assessed with RTK rarefaction, the Chao1 estimator, and Recon v2.1 estimates of unobserved clonotypes. Generation probabilities for all TCRbeta clonotypes obtained by the gDNA method from a handful of donors were computed using OLGA. TCRdb retrieved this table from immuneACCESS and kept in-frame rearrangements only. Not all clones are present; in checked studies, unresolved V genes account for under half, and no reason is known for the remainder. Clone size and the V and J calls come from that table; the DNA yielded D and trimming. Recorded for this sample are about 360,000 clones; 73% of them occurred a single time. Clones ranked in the top ten supply about 10% of the sample.

The paper as a whole reports these results and caveats: Across a handful of donors, roughly 5% of naive CD4, roughly 3.8% of naive CD8, approximately 2.5% of memory CD4, and 0.4% of memory CD8 clonotypes were shared. Incomplete sequencing was indicated by rarefaction of sorted-subset datasets, despite the large sequencing depth. Larger estimated clonotype richness was generally found for naive subsets than for memory subsets. The genetic and exposure-history diversity represented was limited by the small number of donors. Compared with non-shared clonotypes, the clonotypes found in all four sorted-subset donors had higher generation probabilities. Pairwise subsampling led to the expectation that sequencing depth would affect the degree of clonotype sharing among donors. Sampling was restricted to blood, and TCR repertoires in tissues likely differ from the TCR repertoires found in blood.

The cysteine opens and the phenylalanine closes a CDR3 of 15 amino acids. Solely the CDR3 DNA is kept, with 45 bases framed from the first base. From the germline V gene, CDR1 is LGHNT and CDR2 is FRNRAP. Between the V and J ends, shortened by 1 base and 4 bases respectively, the junction contains 12 bases. About this clone itself: What antigen it recognizes has not been identified. No qualities accompany the bases; no much larger clone lies one base away.

The receptor's source is a young man in good health. The sequence links TRBV12-5 to TRBJ2-3, and perhaps TRBD1 as D gene, on 6 matching bases. The sequenced material came from memory CD4+ T cells sorted from blood. The sample's cell subset or site label is to be understood as: CD45RA-negative fraction. The sequenced DNA: TGTGCTAGTGGTTTGGGTACAGGGTGGGCAGATACGCAGTATTTT. This is translated as CASGLGTGWADTQYF.